This T cell receptor beta chain was captured by sequencing in a study of spatial heterogeneity in lung cancer (dated by TCRdb to about 2019). Study-level background: Beta-chain transcripts were consistently detected in greater numbers than alpha-chain transcripts, which likely reflects a higher abundance of beta-chain transcripts. At surgery, both alpha and beta chains were TCR-sequenced in about 200 tumor regions, 63 to 80 matched nontumor lung samples and a few dozen PBMC samples. In the raw uncorrected reads, each unique combination of TCR and UMI appeared more than ten times on average. TCR repertoire features were related to nonsynonymous mutation counts determined by whole-exome sequencing of tumor tissue. In tumor regions, TCR transcript counts showed a strong correlation with a T cell transcriptional module score from matched bulk RNA-seq. In non-small cell lung cancer, the study made a quantitative comparison of TCR alpha and beta repertoires among multiple tumor regions, matched nontumor lung and blood.

Receptor amplification or capture employed 5' RACE. Sequenced using a NextSeq 500. To allow correction of PCR and sequencing errors, the TCR library protocol tagged every TCR cDNA molecule with a unique molecular identifier. The study's processing was this. Decombinator tools were used for TCR identification, UMI-based error correction and CDR3 extraction. Expanded TCRs were defined as those above a frequency of 2 per 1,000, corresponding to the top 1% of the tumor frequency distribution. Expanded tumor TCRs were classed as regional if statistically deemed absent (corrected P<0.05) from at least one tumor region, otherwise ubiquitous. Renyi diversity was calculated using the R vegan package after each repertoire was subsampled 100 times to 5,000 TCRs. CDR3 similarity networks were constructed using string-kernel similarity of amino acid triplets, with links drawn between CDR3s whose pairwise similarity was above 0.82. TCRdb redid the processing of the public reads, applying fastp at Q25 and MiXCR, and retained in-frame beta chains. Rows are unified per CDR3 protein, each entry keeping the most common DNA and genes. These V and J calls are TCRdb output, not the study's own analysis. The sample records some 9,000 distinct CDR3 sequences, more than 13% of which are singletons. The ten biggest clones cover roughly an eighth of the sample.

General findings and caveats noted by the study authors: Additional single-cell paired TCR alpha and beta sequencing was considered necessary to confirm, at a functional level, the hypothesis that regional TCRs recognize regional mutations. The number of expanded intratumoral alpha and beta TCRs correlated with the tumor nonsynonymous mutation count. The count of ubiquitous expanded TCRs correlated with the count of ubiquitous nonsynonymous mutations, and the count of regional expanded TCRs correlated with the count of regional nonsynonymous mutations. TCR-seq coverage of tumor T cells was estimated to be only 7% to 7.5% for alpha chains and more than 11% for beta chains.

Measured from the cysteine to the phenylalanine, the CDR3 is 16 residues long. Only CDR3 DNA remains: 48 bases, in frame from the first base. For this chain, trimming is 3 bases at the V end and 4 bases at the J end, and the number of junction bases without a gene match is 2. CDR1 and CDR2 (SGHDN, FVKESK) derive from the germline V gene. The sample holds many counts of this clonotype. It lacks a known antigen. No base qualities exist here, and no much larger clone lies one base off it. For a library built for alpha chains, this beta chain is a stray read; little rests on its size. This sample's time point label indicates: sample taken at primary tumor resection. The donors were some 76 patients from the lung TRACERx cohort who had early-stage, untreated non-small cell lung cancer. For TCR sequencing, whole RNA was extracted from tumor and nontumor lung tissue, or from cryopreserved PBMC samples, and no cell sorting was done. Patients were selected for TCR sequencing only if sufficient RNA was available from at least two tumor regions. Before being selected, tumor and adjacent nontumor lung specimens were reviewed by a lung pathologist.

The V and J genes are TRBV14 and TRBJ2-2, with TRBD2 matching 13 junction bases. Sequenced material: lung tumor tissue, taken at surgery. The receptor was derived from a male donor with early-stage non-small cell lung cancer. The CDR3 is CASSHGTSGTTGELFF. The DNA is as follows: TGTGCCAGCAGCCATGGGACTAGCGGGACCACCGGGGAGCTGTTTTTT.